These 30 T cell receptor beta chains were sequenced from one sample in a study of cytomegalovirus exposure and HLA in healthy donors. The study ran its PCR with 60 Vbeta and 13 Jbeta primers. Only in-frame clones appear in the TCRdb table, and some are missing; sequencing was by immunoSEQ multiplex PCR. The sample consists of approximately 150,000 clones, roughly 80% of them appearing once. Material for sequencing was PBMCs. The source of these receptors is a woman in her forties or fifties in good health and CMV-seronegative.

This clone has more than one count but fewer than ten. The chain employs TRBV28 and TRBJ1-2, with TRBD1 matching over 7 bases. From germline, CDR1 is MDHEN and CDR2 SYDVKM. The CDR3 has 17 amino acids. The J segment lost 5 bases and the V segment lost 4 bases, leaving 16 bases of the junction unmatched. This chain's CDR3 is CASSYRRRQGRGYGYTF. The CDR3 DNA reads as TGTGCCAGCAGTTACCGCAGGCGACAGGGCAGAGGATATGGCTACACCTTC.

The rearrangement uses TRBV6-6 and TRBJ2-5; D might be TRBD2 (6 bases). This CDR3 comprises 14 residues. Germline CDR1 and CDR2: MNHNY and SVGAGI (reference sequence). V lost 0 bases and J 7 bases, leaving 12 bases between the germline ends. CDR3: CASSYSPGDGTQYF. CDR3 bases: TGTGCCAGCAGTTACTCGCCGGGAGACGGGACCCAGTACTTC.

The rearrangement uses TRBV9 and TRBJ1-2; TRBD1 is a possible D gene (5 bases). CDR1 and CDR2 (germline): SGDLS, YYNGEE. The ends were cut back, 8 bases at V and 0 bases at J, with 11 bases in the middle. This CDR3 spans 13 amino acids. This CDR3 reads CASMGQANYGYTF. The CDR3 nucleotides read TGTGCCAGTATGGGGCAGGCTAACTATGGCTACACCTTC.

V and J are TRBV18 and TRBJ1-4; D perhaps matches TRBD1 (6 bases). CDR1 is KGHSH, CDR2 LQKENI, per germline. This CDR3 comprises 14 residues. With 2 bases removed from V and 4 bases from J, the gap between germline ends came to 8 bases. CDR3 nucleotide sequence: TGTGCCAGCTCACCAGCAGGGGTTAATGAAAAACTGTTTTTT. It translates to CASSPAGVNEKLFF. The whole variable domain, filled in from reference TRBV18 and TRBJ1-4, reads NAGVMQNPRHLVRRRGQEARLRCSPMKGHSHVYWYRQLPEEGLKFMVYLQKENIIDESGMPKERFSAEFPKEGPSILRIQQVVRGDSAAYFCASSPAGVNEKLFFGSGTQLSVL.

The V call is TRBV5-1, the J call TRBJ2-3; D may be TRBD2 (5 bases). Germline assignment: CDR1 SGHRS and CDR2 YFSETQ. The CDR3 extends over 14 amino acids. V lost 4 bases and J 6 bases, leaving 15 bases between the germline ends. CDR3 in DNA: TGCGCCAGCAGCCCCGAGGGTAGATCGGATACGCAGTATTTT. Protein sequence: CASSPEGRSDTQYF.

This clone was picked up a small number of times. The chain has TRBV7-2 and TRBJ2-7; D unresolved. The CDR3 loop spans 14 amino acids. The V gene lost 5 bases and the J gene lost 6 bases, with 17 bases spanning the gap. CDR1 SGHTA and CDR2 FQGNSA come from the germline V gene. In nucleotides, the CDR3 is TGTGCCAGCAGCCTTTATTCTAGTTCTTCCGAGCAGTACTTC. Translated: CASSLYSSSSEQYF.

The CDR3 loop is CASSIGGINQPQHF. The CDR3 DNA is TGTGCCAGTAGTATCGGGGGTATCAATCAGCCCCAGCATTTT. The chain couples TRBV19 to TRBJ1-5; a possible D gene is TRBD1 (5 bases). The CDR3 sequence is 14 residues long. Between the trimmed V and J ends, which lost 3 bases and 3 bases, there was a span of 9 bases. CDR1 and CDR2 from the germline V gene are LNHDA and SQIVND (reference sequence).

To note about this clone: The junction departs from germline at one end; a sequencing error may be responsible. Other DNA sequences from this sample encode an identical CDR3 as well. This chain connects TRBV18 to TRBJ2-3; D is undetermined. This CDR3 has 15 residues. CDR1 KGHSH and CDR2 LQKENI come from the germline V gene. The CDR3 loop is CASSPETRRTDTQYF. CDR3 nucleotide sequence: TGTGCTAGCTCACCCGAGACCCGGCGGACAGATACGCAGTATTTT.

The chain couples TRBV11-2 to TRBJ2-2; 7 bases match TRBD2. V was pared by 5 bases and J by 0 bases, with 3 bases of the junction left unmatched. CDR3 length equals 15 residues. Germline V gene data show CDR1 as SGHAT and CDR2 as FQNNGV. The CDR3 loop is CASSQGLANTGELFF. The CDR3 nucleotides are TGTGCCAGCAGCCAAGGACTAGCGAACACCGGGGAGCTGTTTTTT.

V and J are TRBV7-9 and TRBJ2-2; tentative D call: TRBD1 (5 bases). The CDR3 runs to 14 residues. Germline V gene data show CDR1 as SEHNR and CDR2 as FQNEAQ (reference sequence). V gave up 1 base and J gave up 6 bases, with 9 bases separating them. The CDR3 region is CASSLVAGPGELFF. The CDR3 DNA follows: TGTGCCAGCAGCTTAGTGGCAGGGCCCGGGGAGCTGTTTTTT.

The V gene is TRBV28, the J gene TRBJ2-3; D call uncertain. Germline V lookup: CDR1 MDHEN, CDR2 SYDVKM. The V and J ends lost 3 bases and 0 bases respectively, with 10 bases between them. The CDR3 covers 15 residues. The CDR3 DNA reads as TGTGCCAGCAGTTTTGAGATGGTGAGCACAGATACGCAGTATTTT. Its translation: CASSFEMVSTDTQYF.

The V gene is TRBV9, the J gene TRBJ2-1; 11 bases match TRBD2. Germline assignment: CDR1 SGDLS and CDR2 YYNGEE. Germline trimming cut 2 bases from V and 4 bases from J; bases unmatched to any gene: 2. This CDR3 comprises 15 residues. The CDR3 sequence: CASSVSGGGYNEQFF. The CDR3 coding sequence is TGTGCCAGCAGCGTTAGCGGGGGGGGATACAATGAGCAGTTCTTC.

The chain has TRBV7-2 and TRBJ2-3; TRBD2 matches 9 bases. Trimming took 4 bases from V and 0 from J; bases not matched to a gene: 11. CDR1 is SGHTA, CDR2 FQGNSA, per germline. This CDR3 has 18 amino acids. CDR3 bases: TGTGCCAGCAGCTCCAACCGTCTAGCGGGGTATAGCACAGATACGCAGTATTTT. Translated, it gives CASSSNRLAGYSTDTQYF.

V usage is TRBV19 and J usage is TRBJ1-5, with 7 nucleotides matching TRBD1. The CDR3 runs to 15 residues. The V and J ends lost 5 bases and 3 bases, in that order; junction bases with no gene match: 7. CDR1 is LNHDA, CDR2 SQIVND, per germline (reference sequence). The CDR3 sequence is CASSFPGQYNQPQHF. Here the CDR3 DNA reads TGTGCCAGTAGTTTTCCGGGACAGTACAATCAGCCCCAGCATTTT.

The V and J genes are TRBV5-1 and TRBJ2-5, with TRBD2 identical over 7 bases. This CDR3 has 14 amino acids. Germline CDR1 SGHRS, CDR2 YFSETQ. J lost 1 base, V lost 3 bases, and 3 bases had no gene match. This CDR3 reads CASSSGLLQETQYF. DNA of the CDR3: TGCGCCAGCAGCTCGGGACTACTCCAAGAGACCCAGTACTTC.

This chain links TRBV9 with TRBJ2-5; TRBD2 is a possible D gene (5 bases). Germline V gene sequence: CDR1 SGDLS, CDR2 YYNGEE. V shed 3 bases and J shed 0 bases, with 6 bases lying between them. CDR3 length: 13 amino acids. CDR3 loop: CASSGRNQETQYF. The CDR3 DNA reads TGTGCCAGCAGCGGGAGGAACCAAGAGACCCAGTACTTC.

The sample holds a few counts of this clone. The chain employs TRBV6-5 and TRBJ1-2; TRBD1 is a possible D gene (6 bases). The germline V and J ends were trimmed by 2 bases and 5 bases, with 15 bases remaining between them. The CDR3 extends over 15 amino acids. The germline V gene encodes CDR1 MNHEY and CDR2 SVGAGI. The DNA of the CDR3 is TGTGCCAGCAGTTACGGGGGGGCCGGGGAGTATGGCTACACCTTC. It codes for CASSYGGAGEYGYTF.

The V call is TRBV6-1, the J call TRBJ2-3, with D possibly TRBD1 on 5 matching bases. Germline CDR1 reads MNHNS; CDR2 reads SASEGT. Trimming cost V 5 bases and J 8 bases, with 11 bases left between them. CDR3 size: 12 residues. The CDR3, as DNA: TGTGCCAGCAGTCAGGGTATGGGTACGCAGTATTTT. It encodes CASSQGMGTQYF.

The chain carries TRBV19 and TRBJ1-2; D may be TRBD1 (5 bases). The CDR3 runs 12 residues. Trimming shortened V by 2 bases and J by 6 bases, and 7 bases separated the two germline ends. CDR1 and CDR2 from the germline V gene are LNHDA and SQIVND (reference sequence). CDR3 region: CASSIRGDGYTF. In DNA form, the CDR3 reads TGTGCCAGTAGTATAAGGGGTGATGGCTACACCTTC.

The V and J genes are TRBV7-9 and TRBJ1-4; 7 nucleotides agree with TRBD1. CDR1 is SEHNR, CDR2 FQNEAQ, per germline (reference sequence). CDR3 size: 15 residues. V lost 5 bases to trimming and J lost 5 bases; unmatched junction nucleotides: 8. Written as DNA, the CDR3 is TGTGCCAGCAGCCCAGGGGGGACAGTGAATGAAAAACTGTTTTTT. As protein: CASSPGGTVNEKLFF. The variable domain in full, completed from reference TRBV7-9 and TRBJ1-4, reads DTGVSQNPRHKITKRGQNVTFRCDPISEHNRLYWYRQTLGQGPEFLTYFQNEAQLEKSRLLSDRFSAERPKGSFSTLEIQRTEQGDSAMYLCASSPGGTVNEKLFFGSGTQLSVL.

The chain uses TRBV5-1 and TRBJ2-5, with 9 bases aligning to TRBD2. The junction had 8 bases not matched to a gene; V was cut back by 4 bases and J by 4 bases. The CDR3 runs 15 residues. The V gene's germline CDR1 is SGHRS and CDR2 YFSETQ. CDR3 in DNA: TGCGCCAGCAGCCGGACTAGCGCGAAGGGAGAGACCCAGTACTTC. Translating gives CASSRTSAKGETQYF.

The chain links TRBV2 to TRBJ2-7; D remains unclear. Germline V lookup: CDR1 SNHLY, CDR2 FYNNEI. Trimming took 8 bases from V and 0 from J, leaving 14 bases between them. The CDR3 is 14 residues long. CDR3 sequence: CASSRERSSYEQYF. The CDR3 DNA reads TGTGCCAGCTCTAGAGAGAGGAGCTCCTACGAGCAGTACTTC.

Here the CDR3 reads CASTESGTGGPYEQYF. The CDR3 DNA sequence: TGTGCCAGCACGGAATCCGGGACAGGGGGTCCCTACGAGCAGTACTTC. The gene calls are TRBV28 and TRBJ2-7, with 11 positions matching TRBD1. The CDR3 consists of 16 residues. The V gene's germline CDR1 is MDHEN and CDR2 SYDVKM. The ends lost 7 bases at V and 2 bases at J; junction bases unmatched: 10.

The chain links TRBV5-4 to TRBJ2-4, with TRBD2 identical over 12 bases. The CDR3 runs to 18 residues. In germline, CDR1 is SGHNT, CDR2 YYREEE (reference sequence). V shed 4 bases and J 6 bases; nucleotides not matched to a gene: 14. Written as DNA, the CDR3 is TGTGCCAGCAGCGCAGGATCTAGCGGGGGGGCCTTGAGAAACATTCAGTACTTC. Translation gives CASSAGSSGGALRNIQYF.

The table lists this clone with a few counts. The V call is TRBV5-6, the J call TRBJ1-1, with a weak D call TRBD1 (6 bases). The CDR3 sequence is 17 residues long. Germline values: CDR1 SGHDT, CDR2 YYEEEE. The V gene lost 3 bases and the J gene lost 2 bases, with 20 bases spanning the gap. CDR3 nucleotides: TGTGCCAGCAGCTACGCGAGGGGGAGAGGTAGTAACACTGAAGCTTTCTTT. It translates to CASSYARGRGSNTEAFF.

The chain has TRBV29-1 and TRBJ2-7; the match to TRBD2 covers 7 bases. V trimming: 6 bases; J trimming: 2 bases; junction bases outside the gene matches: 10. CDR3 length equals 14 residues. Germline V gene sequence: CDR1 SQVTM, CDR2 ANQGSEA. The CDR3, as DNA: TGCAGCGTGCGGGACTACCAGAAACCCTACGAGCAGTACTTC. Translation: CSVRDYQKPYEQYF.

V and J are TRBV28 and TRBJ2-1; D remains ambiguous. Germline CDR1 reads MDHEN; CDR2 reads SYDVKM. This CDR3 is built from 15 residues. V lost 3 bases and J 2 bases, leaving 11 bases between the germline ends. The CDR3: CASSFVQNPYNEQFF. CDR3 sequence (DNA): TGTGCCAGCAGTTTTGTTCAGAACCCCTACAATGAGCAGTTCTTC.

The chain has TRBV11-2 and TRBJ2-1; 9 bases line up with TRBD2. CDR1 and CDR2 (germline): SGHAT, FQNNGV. Germline trimming cut 2 bases from V and 6 bases from J; bases unmatched to any gene: 17. The CDR3 loop spans 19 amino acids. In DNA form, the CDR3 reads TGTGCCAGCAGCTTACTTAGTGGGCTTAGCGGGAGACGGGGCAATGAGCAGTTCTTC. Protein sequence: CASSLLSGLSGRRGNEQFF.

The V call is TRBV7-9, the J call TRBJ1-2, with D possibly TRBD1 on 6 matching bases. Germline V gives CDR1 SEHNR, CDR2 FQNEAQ (reference sequence). V was clipped by 0 bases and J by 6 bases, with 14 bases between them. CDR3 length equals 15 residues. In DNA, the CDR3 is TGTGCCAGCAGCTTAGCAGGGTCAGGGGCCCATGGCTACACCTTC. Amino acid sequence: CASSLAGSGAHGYTF.

In nucleotides, the CDR3 is TGTGCCAGCAGCCGGACGACCGGGACAGTATTAAACACCATATATTTT. This gives the protein CASSRTTGTVLNTIYF. The chain links TRBV4-2 to TRBJ1-3; 7 nucleotides line up with TRBD1. The CDR3 is 16 amino acids. Germline lookup yields CDR1 LGHNA and CDR2 YNFKEQ. Germline trimming cut 4 bases from V and 6 bases from J; bases unmatched to any gene: 12.